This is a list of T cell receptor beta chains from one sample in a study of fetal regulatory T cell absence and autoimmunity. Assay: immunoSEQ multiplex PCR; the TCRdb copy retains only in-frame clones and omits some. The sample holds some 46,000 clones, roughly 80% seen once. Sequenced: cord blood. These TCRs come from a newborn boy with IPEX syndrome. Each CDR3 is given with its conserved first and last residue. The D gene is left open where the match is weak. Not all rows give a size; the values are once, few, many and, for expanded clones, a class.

CDR3 protein: CASSQPASGEQYF
CDR3 DNA: TGCGCCAGCAGCCAACCAGCTAGCGGCGAGCAGTACTTC
J gene: TRBJ2-7
D gene: TRBD2
V gene: TRBV4-1
clone size: few

CDR3 protein: CASSRSRSTMSWIRGYTF
CDR3 DNA: TGCGCCAGCAGCCGAAGTAGGAGCACGATGTCGTGGATTCGGGGCTACACCTTC
J gene: TRBJ1-2
D gene: .
V gene: TRBV4-1
clone size: .

CDR3 protein: CASKTGTSTTDTQYF
CDR3 DNA: TGTGCCAGTAAAACCGGGACTTCCACAACAGATACGCAGTATTTT
J gene: TRBJ2-3
D gene: .
V gene: TRBV19
clone size: .

CDR3 protein: CASSQAWIAGVYNEQFF
CDR3 DNA: TGCGCCAGCAGCCAGGCATGGATTGCAGGGGTCTATAATGAGCAGTTCTTC
J gene: TRBJ2-1
D gene: .
V gene: TRBV4-3
clone size: .

CDR3 protein: CASEWKREWSYNEQFF
CDR3 DNA: TGTGCCAGCGAATGGAAACGGGAGTGGAGCTACAATGAGCAGTTCTTC
J gene: TRBJ2-1
D gene: .
V gene: TRBV2
clone size: .

CDR3 protein: CASSSGRGQETQYF
CDR3 DNA: TGTGCCAGCAGCTCGGGACGAGGCCAAGAGACCCAGTACTTC
J gene: TRBJ2-5
D gene: .
V gene: TRBV7-2
clone size: .

CDR3 protein: CASSEATPQETQYF
CDR3 DNA: TGTGCCAGCAGCGAAGCGACACCCCAAGAGACCCAGTACTTC
J gene: TRBJ2-5
D gene: .
V gene: TRBV5-6
clone size: once

CDR3 protein: CASSFASGVGDTQYF
CDR3 DNA: TGCGCCAGCAGCTTTGCTAGCGGGGTTGGGGATACGCAGTATTTT
J gene: TRBJ2-3
D gene: TRBD2
V gene: TRBV5-1
clone size: .

CDR3 protein: CASSLRQAVEAFF
CDR3 DNA: TGTGCCAGCAGCCTCCGACAGGCTGTTGAAGCTTTCTTT
J gene: TRBJ1-1
D gene: .
V gene: TRBV7-2
clone size: .

CDR3 protein: CASSGGQGNEQFF
CDR3 DNA: TGTGCCAGCAGCGGAGGACAGGGGAATGAGCAGTTCTTC
J gene: TRBJ2-1
D gene: TRBD1
V gene: TRBV2
clone size: .

CDR3 protein: CASSLFVARGAEQYF
CDR3 DNA: TGTGCCAGCAGCTTGTTCGTAGCCAGGGGTGCCGAGCAGTACTTC
J gene: TRBJ2-7
D gene: .
V gene: TRBV5-6
clone size: .

CDR3 protein: CASGRFDSYGYTF
CDR3 DNA: TGTGCCAGCGGGAGATTCGACAGTTATGGCTACACCTTC
J gene: TRBJ1-2
D gene: .
V gene: TRBV6-6
clone size: .

CDR3 protein: CASSFQGNEQYF
CDR3 DNA: TGTGCCAGCAGTTTTCAGGGGAACGAGCAGTACTTC
J gene: TRBJ2-7
D gene: .
V gene: TRBV27
clone size: .

CDR3 protein: CASGLVLWGNTGELFF
CDR3 DNA: TGTGCTAGTGGTTTGGTACTCTGGGGTAACACCGGGGAGCTGTTTTTT
J gene: TRBJ2-2
D gene: .
V gene: TRBV12-5
clone size: .

CDR3 protein: CASSETTYEQYF
CDR3 DNA: TGTGCCAGCAGTGAAACTACCTACGAGCAGTACTTC
J gene: TRBJ2-7
D gene: .
V gene: TRBV25-1
clone size: few

CDR3 protein: CASSEGPKASGRPLAFF
CDR3 DNA: TGTGCCAGCAGTGAAGGCCCCAAGGCTAGCGGCCGACCATTGGCGTTTTTT
J gene: TRBJ2-2
D gene: TRBD2
V gene: TRBV2
clone size: .

CDR3 protein: CASSVGGGQADTEAFF
CDR3 DNA: TGTGCCAGCAGCGTAGGAGGAGGACAGGCAGACACTGAAGCTTTCTTT
J gene: TRBJ1-1
D gene: TRBD1
V gene: TRBV9
clone size: .

CDR3 protein: CASSQVGTRRGPLSSYEQYF
CDR3 DNA: TGTGCCAGCAGCCAAGTAGGAACCCGGCGCGGGCCCCTCAGCTCCTACGAGCAGTACTTC
J gene: TRBJ2-7
D gene: .
V gene: TRBV4-2
clone size: .

CDR3 protein: CAIRQGFYGNTEAFF
CDR3 DNA: TGTGCCATAAGGCAGGGGTTCTATGGGAACACTGAAGCTTTCTTT
J gene: TRBJ1-1
D gene: .
V gene: TRBV19
clone size: .

CDR3 protein: CASSAAGPFGNTQYF
CDR3 DNA: TGCGCCAGCAGCGCCGCCGGGCCATTTGGGAATACGCAGTATTTT
J gene: TRBJ2-3
D gene: .
V gene: TRBV5-1
clone size: .

CDR3 protein: CASSPMFWLYNEQFF
CDR3 DNA: TGTGCCAGCAGCCCTATGTTCTGGTTGTACAATGAGCAGTTCTTC
J gene: TRBJ2-1
D gene: .
V gene: TRBV11-3
clone size: once

CDR3 protein: CASSQDGFMGGLRTPRELFF
CDR3 DNA: TGCGCCAGCAGCCAAGATGGGTTTATGGGGGGACTTCGAACACCGAGGGAGCTGTTTTTT
J gene: TRBJ2-2
D gene: .
V gene: TRBV4-3
clone size: .

CDR3 protein: CASSSLGLAGVAKETQYF
CDR3 DNA: TGCGCCAGCAGCTCCCTGGGACTAGCGGGAGTTGCGAAAGAGACCCAGTACTTC
J gene: TRBJ2-5
D gene: TRBD2
V gene: TRBV5-1
clone size: .

CDR3 protein: CASSPPVSGNTIYF
CDR3 DNA: TGTGCCAGCAGCCCCCCTGTTTCTGGAAACACCATATATTTT
J gene: TRBJ1-3
D gene: .
V gene: TRBV7-9
clone size: .

CDR3 protein: CASSSPPGGPDTQYF
CDR3 DNA: TGTGCCAGCAGCTCACCCCCAGGGGGCCCAGATACGCAGTATTTT
J gene: TRBJ2-3
D gene: TRBD1
V gene: TRBV7-9
clone size: .

CDR3 protein: CASSPFNEQFF
CDR3 DNA: TGTGCCAGCTCTCCCTTCAATGAGCAGTTCTTC
J gene: TRBJ2-1
D gene: .
V gene: TRBV6-1
clone size: once

CDR3 protein: CASSALDSDYYGYTF
CDR3 DNA: TGTGCCAGCAGCGCCTTGGACAGCGACTATTATGGCTACACCTTC
J gene: TRBJ1-2
D gene: .
V gene: TRBV9
clone size: .

CDR3 protein: CASTPFISGTRRSDTQYF
CDR3 DNA: TGTGCCAGCACCCCTTTCATATCAGGGACTAGGAGATCAGATACGCAGTATTTT
J gene: TRBJ2-3
D gene: TRBD2
V gene: TRBV4-2
clone size: .

CDR3 protein: CASSLPGEIDPYNEQFF
CDR3 DNA: TGTGCCAGCAGCCTCCCCGGGGAGATCGACCCTTACAATGAGCAGTTCTTC
J gene: TRBJ2-1
D gene: .
V gene: TRBV11-3
clone size: .

CDR3 protein: CASSAGTDFEQYF
CDR3 DNA: TGTGCCAGCAGTGCCGGGACAGATTTCGAGCAGTACTTC
J gene: TRBJ2-7
D gene: TRBD1
V gene: TRBV7-2
clone size: .

CDR3 protein: CASSLDGTFSYEQYF
CDR3 DNA: TGTGCCAGCAGCTTAGACGGGACCTTTTCCTACGAGCAGTACTTC
J gene: TRBJ2-7
D gene: .
V gene: TRBV11-2
clone size: .

CDR3 protein: CASSLPREKYNEQFF
CDR3 DNA: TGCGCCAGCAGCTTGCCGCGGGAGAAGTACAATGAGCAGTTCTTC
J gene: TRBJ2-1
D gene: TRBD2
V gene: TRBV5-1
clone size: .

CDR3 protein: CASSFPAEGEKLFF
CDR3 DNA: TGCGCCAGCAGCTTCCCTGCCGAGGGTGAAAAACTGTTTTTT
J gene: TRBJ1-4
D gene: .
V gene: TRBV5-1
clone size: .

CDR3 protein: CASSGEQGYTGELFF
CDR3 DNA: TGTGCCAGCAGCGGCGAACAGGGGTACACCGGGGAGCTGTTTTTT
J gene: TRBJ2-2
D gene: TRBD1
V gene: TRBV5-4
clone size: .

CDR3 protein: CASSLPLDTEAFF
CDR3 DNA: TGTGCCAGCAGCTTACCCTTGGACACTGAAGCTTTCTTT
J gene: TRBJ1-1
D gene: .
V gene: TRBV7-9
clone size: .

CDR3 protein: CASIPSGFAGTQHF
CDR3 DNA: TGTGCCAGCATTCCATCGGGGTTCGCGGGGACCCAGCATTTT
J gene: TRBJ1-5
D gene: .
V gene: TRBV6-1
clone size: .

CDR3 protein: CASSSSPGARTEAFF
CDR3 DNA: TGTGCCAGCAGCTCTTCCCCGGGGGCGCGGACTGAAGCTTTCTTT
J gene: TRBJ1-1
D gene: .
V gene: TRBV25-1
clone size: .

CDR3 protein: CASKGLAGGGTDTQYF
CDR3 DNA: TGTGCCAGCAAGGGGTTAGCGGGAGGGGGCACAGATACGCAGTATTTT
J gene: TRBJ2-3
D gene: TRBD2
V gene: TRBV7-9
clone size: .

CDR3 protein: CASANPDFEKLFF
CDR3 DNA: TGTGCCAGTGCCAACCCGGACTTTGAAAAACTGTTTTTT
J gene: TRBJ1-4
D gene: .
V gene: TRBV19
clone size: few

CDR3 protein: CASSFGTNTDTQYF
CDR3 DNA: TGTGCCAGCAGTTTTGGGACTAACACAGATACGCAGTATTTT
J gene: TRBJ2-3
D gene: TRBD2
V gene: TRBV27
clone size: .

CDR3 protein: CAISDLGPYEQYF
CDR3 DNA: TGTGCCATCAGTGACTTAGGGCCCTACGAGCAGTACTTC
J gene: TRBJ2-7
D gene: .
V gene: TRBV10-3
clone size: .

CDR3 protein: CASSLNRNTEAFF
CDR3 DNA: TGTGCCAGCAGCTTAAACAGGAACACTGAAGCTTTCTTT
J gene: TRBJ1-1
D gene: .
V gene: TRBV7-2
clone size: .

CDR3 protein: CASSLGGGGAYEQYF
CDR3 DNA: TGTGCCAGCAGCTTAGGTGGCGGGGGGGCCTACGAGCAGTACTTC
J gene: TRBJ2-7
D gene: TRBD2
V gene: TRBV7-6
clone size: .

CDR3 protein: CASSVYEQYF
CDR3 DNA: TGTGCCAGCAGTGTCTACGAGCAGTACTTC
J gene: TRBJ2-7
D gene: .
V gene: TRBV2
clone size: .

CDR3 protein: CASSLPGDRAPYEQYF
CDR3 DNA: TGTGCCAGCAGCTTGCCGGGGGACAGGGCCCCCTACGAGCAGTACTTC
J gene: TRBJ2-7
D gene: TRBD1
V gene: TRBV5-4
clone size: .

CDR3 protein: CASSLTSGYGYTF
CDR3 DNA: TGTGCCAGCAGTCTAACTTCGGGCTATGGCTACACCTTC
J gene: TRBJ1-2
D gene: .
V gene: TRBV7-6
clone size: .

CDR3 protein: CASSLHLLAGATYEQYF
CDR3 DNA: TGTGCCAGCAGCTTACACCTACTAGCGGGGGCTACCTACGAGCAGTACTTC
J gene: TRBJ2-7
D gene: TRBD2
V gene: TRBV7-8
clone size: .

CDR3 protein: CASSLVDEEQYF
CDR3 DNA: TGTGCCAGCAGCTTAGTGGATGAGGAGCAGTACTTC
J gene: TRBJ2-7
D gene: .
V gene: TRBV7-9
clone size: .

CDR3 protein: CASSLEQGTEAFF
CDR3 DNA: TGTGCTAGCAGCTTAGAACAGGGTACTGAAGCTTTCTTT
J gene: TRBJ1-1
D gene: .
V gene: TRBV7-7
clone size: .

CDR3 protein: CASSPQGTAEAFF
CDR3 DNA: TGTGCCAGCAGCCCACAGGGGACCGCTGAAGCTTTCTTT
J gene: TRBJ1-1
D gene: TRBD1
V gene: TRBV5-4
clone size: .

CDR3 protein: CASSARFSGIGETQYF
CDR3 DNA: TGCGCCAGCAGCGCCCGGTTTAGCGGGATCGGGGAGACCCAGTACTTC
J gene: TRBJ2-5
D gene: TRBD2
V gene: TRBV5-1
clone size: .

CDR3 protein: CASSEGAAGGQETQYF
CDR3 DNA: TGCGCCAGCAGTGAGGGGGCAGCGGGGGGCCAAGAGACCCAGTACTTC
J gene: TRBJ2-5
D gene: TRBD2
V gene: TRBV10-2
clone size: .

CDR3 protein: CASRLAGTYNEQFF
CDR3 DNA: TGTGCCAGTCGACTAGCGGGTACCTACAATGAGCAGTTCTTC
J gene: TRBJ2-1
D gene: TRBD2
V gene: TRBV6-5
clone size: .

CDR3 protein: CASSFPLAGGYDTQYF
CDR3 DNA: TGTGCCAGCAGCTTCCCACTAGCGGGAGGGTACGATACGCAGTATTTT
J gene: TRBJ2-3
D gene: TRBD2
V gene: TRBV7-9
clone size: .

CDR3 protein: CASSSIGLAGAGELFF
CDR3 DNA: TGTGCCAGCAGCTCGATAGGACTAGCGGGGGCCGGGGAGCTGTTTTTT
J gene: TRBJ2-2
D gene: TRBD2
V gene: TRBV7-9
clone size: .